The TCR beta chain described here comes from a study of OX40 agonist ivuxolimab in advanced cancers. Study background: In this trial design, patients received ivuxolimab intravenously at 0.01 to 10 mg/kg every 2 weeks. Study-level findings and limits: Average numbers of expanded clones were greater in CD8+ T cells than in CD4+.

Germline V lookup: CDR1 LNHDA, CDR2 SQIVND (reference sequence). V was pared by 0 bases and J by 6 bases, with 9 bases of the junction left unmatched. CDR3 length: 17 residues. The protocol was immunoSEQ multiplex PCR, while the TCRdb copy is restricted to in-frame clones and leaves out a portion. The sample holds some 80,000 clones, roughly 92% seen once. Researchers took blood at baseline, on cycle 4 day 1, and on cycle 7 day 1. This clone was counted a single time. What it binds is unknown. The chain has TRBV19 and TRBJ2-1; 9 nucleotides match TRBD2. The source is an adult with an advanced solid tumor such as melanoma, head and neck, liver or kidney cancer. The material was CD4+ or CD8+ T cells sorted from blood, obtained in a trial of the OX40 agonist ivuxolimab. Here the CDR3 reads CASSIDRLAGFPNEQFF. CDR3 bases: TGTGCCAGTAGTATAGATCGCCTAGCGGGGTTTCCCAATGAGCAGTTCTTC.